One sample yielded the 14 T cell receptor beta chains listed below, sequenced in a study of blood T cell repertoires in COVID-19. Here immunoSEQ multiplex PCR was the method, and the copy in TCRdb shows in-frame clones only, minus some. In the table there are some 150,000 clones, roughly 89% of which are singletons. Sequencing was done on a sample of peripheral blood. All receptors derive from a woman aged 60-75 years who had recovered from COVID-19.

This chain joins TRBV11-2 and TRBJ1-1, with 9 bases lining up with TRBD1. The J segment lost 4 bases and the V segment lost 3 bases, leaving 6 bases of the junction unmatched. This CDR3 comprises 15 residues. Germline lookup yields CDR1 SGHAT and CDR2 FQNNGV. The CDR3 is CASSFAGQGSTEAFF. The CDR3 bases are TGTGCCAGCAGCTTCGCCGGACAGGGGTCCACTGAAGCTTTCTTT.

The J gene is TRBJ1-2, the V gene TRBV6-5, with 7 bases matching TRBD1. The germline CDR1 and CDR2 sequences are MNHEY and SVGAGI. The CDR3 loop spans 13 amino acids. V gave up 9 bases and J gave up 4 bases; unmatched junction bases: 8. The CDR3 region is CASWDSLGYGYTF. The CDR3 bases are TGTGCCAGTTGGGACAGCTTAGGCTATGGCTACACCTTC.

This chain joins TRBV30 and TRBJ2-5, with D perhaps matching TRBD2 (6 bases). The V end lost 3 bases, the J end lost 2 bases, and 10 bases lay between the germline ends. The CDR3 contains 13 residues. Per germline, CDR1 GTSNPN and CDR2 SVGIG (reference sequence). The CDR3 nucleotides read TGTGCCTGGAGACCCGGGGGTCAAGAGACCCAGTACTTC. Translating gives CAWRPGGQETQYF. The variable domain in full, completed from reference TRBV30 and TRBJ2-5, reads SQTIHQWPATLVQPVGSPLSLECTVEGTSNPNLYWYRQAAGRGLQLLFYSVGIGQISSEVPQNLSASRPQDRQFILSSKKLLLSDSGFYLCAWRPGGQETQYFGPGTRLLVL.

The chain combines TRBV28 with TRBJ2-7; TRBD1 is a possible D gene (6 bases). Trimming left V 3 bases short and J 2 bases short, with 11 bases between. In germline, CDR1 is MDHEN, CDR2 SYDVKM. CDR3 length: 14 amino acids. CDR3 coding DNA: TGTGCCAGCAGTTTGTCGGACAGCCCCTACGAGCAGTACTTC. As protein: CASSLSDSPYEQYF.

The genes are TRBV5-1 and TRBJ1-2; D gene unclear. Germline CDR1 SGHRS, CDR2 YFSETQ. The CDR3 runs 13 residues. V was pared by 3 bases and J by 2 bases, with 8 bases between. The CDR3: CASSSQANYGYTF. The CDR3 nucleotides read TGCGCCAGCAGCTCGCAGGCAAACTATGGCTACACCTTC.

V usage is TRBV14 and J usage is TRBJ1-2; 8 nucleotides line up with TRBD1. The junction had 15 bases not matched to a gene; V was cut back by 2 bases and J by 4 bases. The CDR3 length is 18 residues. Germline CDR1 SGHDN, CDR2 FVKESK. The CDR3 region is CASSQTELRDRNPYGYTF. For the CDR3, the DNA is TGTGCCAGCAGCCAAACCGAACTCCGGGACAGGAACCCCTATGGCTACACCTTC.

The rearrangement joins TRBV28 to TRBJ2-2; D uncertain. Looked up from germline, CDR1 is MDHEN and CDR2 is SYDVKM. V was pared by 0 bases and J by 0 bases, with 11 bases between. The CDR3 loop spans 17 amino acids. Here the CDR3 DNA reads TGTGCCAGCAGTTTATGGGCAGGCGTGTCGAACACCGGGGAGCTGTTTTTT. This translates into CASSLWAGVSNTGELFF.

The table lists this clone with a count of one. The chain couples TRBV7-3 to TRBJ1-2; D perhaps matches TRBD1 (6 bases). The CDR3 totals 13 residues. The ends were cut back, 2 bases at V and 4 bases at J, with 8 bases in the middle. Germline assignment: CDR1 SGHTA and CDR2 FQGTGA. DNA for the CDR3: TGTGCCAGCAGCTTATCCAGGGGCTATGGCTACACCTTC. It specifies CASSLSRGYGYTF.

CDR3 amino acids: CASSLYQDNYGYTF. The CDR3 bases are TGTGCCAGCAGCTTGTATCAGGATAACTATGGCTACACCTTC. This chain joins TRBV5-4 and TRBJ1-2; no clear D. V shed 1 base and J shed 1 base, with 8 bases lying between them. CDR3 length: 14 amino acids. Germline-derived CDR1 and CDR2 are SGHNT and YYREEE (reference sequence).

This chain uses TRBV28 with TRBJ1-4, with 8 bases lining up with TRBD1. With 4 bases clipped from V and 6 bases from J, the junction kept 4 bases outside the gene matches. The V gene's germline CDR1 is MDHEN and CDR2 SYDVKM. The CDR3 is made up of 14 amino acids. In DNA form, the CDR3 reads TGTGCCAGCAGTTCTGGACAGGGAGATGAAAAACTGTTTTTT. Amino acid sequence: CASSSGQGDEKLFF.

This clone was counted only a few times. The chain carries TRBV27 and TRBJ2-7; tentatively, D is TRBD1 (5 bases). Trimming took 2 bases from V and 0 from J, leaving 14 bases between them. The CDR3 is made up of 16 amino acids. CDR1 is MNHEY and CDR2 is SMNVEV in the germline V gene (reference sequence). Here the CDR3 reads CASSLKVPGLSYEQYF. Here the CDR3 DNA reads TGTGCCAGCAGTTTAAAGGTCCCAGGGCTCTCCTACGAGCAGTACTTC.

The V gene is TRBV28, the J gene TRBJ1-6; D remains ambiguous. This CDR3 comprises 14 residues. The V gene lost 8 bases and the J gene lost 6 bases, with 14 bases spanning the gap. Germline CDR1 is MDHEN and CDR2 is SYDVKM. CDR3 in amino acids: CASYGVSSNSPLHF. The CDR3 coding sequence is TGTGCCAGCTACGGGGTTTCAAGTAATTCACCCCTCCACTTT.

The chain links TRBV23-1 to TRBJ1-4, with D hard to call. Being an ORF, TRBV23-1 has a function that is uncertain. V was clipped by 0 bases and J by 5 bases, with 16 bases between them. CDR3 length: 17 amino acids. CDR3 residues: CASSQSRRHRLNEKLFF. CDR3 nucleotide sequence: TGCGCCAGCAGTCAATCGAGAAGGCACCGACTAAATGAAAAACTGTTTTTT.

This rearrangement joins TRBV5-1 to TRBJ2-1; TRBD2 matches 13 bases. The J segment lost 6 bases and the V segment lost 4 bases, leaving 10 bases of the junction unmatched. Germline CDR1 SGHRS, CDR2 YFSETQ. CDR3 length: 17 residues. The CDR3 DNA sequence: TGCGCCAGCAGCGCGGCTCTTACTAGCGGGGGGGCCAATGAGCAGTTCTTC. As protein: CASSAALTSGGANEQFF.